The present T cell receptor (beta chain) was sequenced within a study of brain T cells in children with intractable seizures. Study results and caveats: HCMV serostatus was not known, and viral specificity came from CDR3 similarity only. Pre-surgery blood may have been undersampled, hiding some clones.

This CDR3 region has 18 residues. CDR1 and CDR2 (germline): SEHNR, FQNEAQ (reference sequence). The trim removed 5 bases at V and 0 bases at J, leaving 8 bases unmatched. Sequencing was performed with immunoSEQ multiplex PCR; in TCRdb, only in-frame clones are kept and a portion is missing. The sample has approximately 23,000 clones; 90% to 95% are singletons. The sequenced cases were selected for having the highest brain T cell transcript signatures. At least one anti-epileptic drug was given before surgery. A note on this clone: Antigen: not known.

V usage is TRBV7-9 and J usage is TRBJ2-1; TRBD2 matches at 12 bases. This sample comprised peripheral blood, obtained at surgery. The TCR was taken from a boy aged 5-17 years with focal cortical dysplasia and intractable seizures. CDR3 sequence (DNA): TGTGCCAGCAGCCCGACTAGCGGGGGCCCGAGCTCCTACAATGAGCAGTTCTTC. It yields the protein CASSPTSGGPSSYNEQFF.